This T cell receptor (beta chain) is drawn from a study of T cells in Graves' hyperthyroidism and ophthalmopathy. In germline, CDR1 is ENHRY, CDR2 SYGVKD. This CDR3 has 12 residues. This clonotype occurred a few times. Researchers amplified the TCR beta CDR3 regions from RNA transcripts. When the TCR CDR3 underwent first-round RT-PCR, the HTBI primer set was used. TCRdb redid the calling of the multiplex PCR reads with MiXCR, one entry per CDR3 protein. In the table there are 610,000 or so distinct CDR3 sequences, about half of which are singletons. The sequence derives from a woman under 30 with Graves' hyperthyroidism. The J gene is TRBJ2-7, the V gene TRBV10-3; a possible D gene is TRBD2 (6 bases). The J call is uncertain, as TRBJ2-1 better fits the DNA end. The material sequenced was peripheral blood or thyroid tissue (not recorded which). For the CDR3, the DNA is TGTGCCGCCAGGACTACCTACAATGAGCAGTTCTTC. It is translated as CAARTTYNEQFF.